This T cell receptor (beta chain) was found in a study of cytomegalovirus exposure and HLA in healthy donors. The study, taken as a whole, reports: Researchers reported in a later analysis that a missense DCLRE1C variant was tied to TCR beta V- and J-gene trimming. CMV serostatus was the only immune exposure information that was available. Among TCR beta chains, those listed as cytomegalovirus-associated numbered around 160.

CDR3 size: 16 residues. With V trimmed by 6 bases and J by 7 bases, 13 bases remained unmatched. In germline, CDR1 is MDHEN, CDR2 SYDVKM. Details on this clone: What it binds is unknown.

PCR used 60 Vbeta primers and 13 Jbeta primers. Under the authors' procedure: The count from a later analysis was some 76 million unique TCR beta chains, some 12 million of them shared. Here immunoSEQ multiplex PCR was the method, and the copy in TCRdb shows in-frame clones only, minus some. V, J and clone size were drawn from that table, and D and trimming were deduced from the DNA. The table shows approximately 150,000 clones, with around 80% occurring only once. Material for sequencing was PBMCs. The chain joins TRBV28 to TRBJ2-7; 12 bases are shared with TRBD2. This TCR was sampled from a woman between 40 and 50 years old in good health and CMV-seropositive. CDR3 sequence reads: CASSPSGRAGVREQYF. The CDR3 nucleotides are TGTGCCAGCAGCCCTAGCGGGAGGGCCGGTGTTAGGGAGCAGTACTTC.